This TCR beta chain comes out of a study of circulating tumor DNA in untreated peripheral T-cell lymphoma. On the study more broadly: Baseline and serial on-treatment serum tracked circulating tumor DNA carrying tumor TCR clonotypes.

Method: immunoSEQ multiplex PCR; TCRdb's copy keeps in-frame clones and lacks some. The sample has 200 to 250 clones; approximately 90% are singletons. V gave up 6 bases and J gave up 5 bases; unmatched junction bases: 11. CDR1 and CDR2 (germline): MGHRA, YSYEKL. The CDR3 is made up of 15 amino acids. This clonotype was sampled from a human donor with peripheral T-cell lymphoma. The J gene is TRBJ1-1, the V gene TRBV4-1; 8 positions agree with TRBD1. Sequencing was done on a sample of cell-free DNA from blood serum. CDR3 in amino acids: CASSRGTGGGTEAFF. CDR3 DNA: TGCGCCAGCAGTAGAGGGACAGGAGGAGGGACTGAAGCTTTCTTT.